These 21 T cell receptor beta chains originate from one sample sequenced in a study of cytotoxic CD8 clonotypes in ibrutinib-treated CLL. The protocol was immunoSEQ multiplex PCR, while the TCRdb copy is restricted to in-frame clones and leaves out a portion. The table has roughly 330,000 clones, 67% seen once. The sequenced sample was PBMCs, obtained after 36 months of ibrutinib treatment. The receptors derive from a human donor with chronic lymphocytic leukemia.

The chain recombines TRBV5-1 with TRBJ1-2; a weak D match, TRBD1 (6 bases). The CDR3 loop spans 15 amino acids. V was cut by 4 bases and J by 1 base, with 14 bases left in between. Germline-derived CDR1 and CDR2 are SGHRS and YFSETQ. The CDR3 DNA sequence: TGCGCCAGCAGCCCCCAGGGGCTCCTTAACTATGGCTACACCTTC. This sequence encodes CASSPQGLLNYGYTF.

The J gene is TRBJ2-2, the V gene TRBV27, with D tentatively TRBD2 (6 bases). Trimming removed 6 bases at V and 3 bases at J, with 11 bases between. The germline CDR1 and CDR2 sequences are MNHEY and SMNVEV (reference sequence). The CDR3 has 14 amino acids. CDR3 sequence (DNA): TGTGCCAGCAGCCCAAGCGGGTACACCGGGGAGCTGTTTTTT. Translated: CASSPSGYTGELFF.

The V gene is TRBV5-1, the J gene TRBJ2-1; 9 nucleotides match TRBD2. CDR1 is SGHRS and CDR2 is YFSETQ in the germline V gene. V shed 0 bases, J shed 3 bases, and the junction held 4 bases outside the gene matches. CDR3 length equals 16 residues. This CDR3 reads CASSLERGAVYNEQFF. Written as DNA, the CDR3 is TGCGCCAGCAGCTTGGAGCGGGGGGCGGTCTACAATGAGCAGTTCTTC.

This rearrangement joins TRBV5-1 to TRBJ2-3, with unresolved D. V was cut by 0 bases and J by 2 bases, with 10 bases left in between. CDR1 SGHRS and CDR2 YFSETQ come from the germline V gene. CDR3 length: 15 residues. The CDR3 loop is CASSLGHPDTDTQYF. The CDR3 DNA reads TGCGCCAGCAGCTTGGGACACCCAGACACAGATACGCAGTATTTT.

V usage is TRBV5-6 and J usage is TRBJ2-7; D may correspond to TRBD1 or TRBD2 (7 bases each). V lost 1 base and J lost 1, with 12 bases in between. CDR1 SGHDT and CDR2 YYEEEE come from the germline V gene. The CDR3 is made up of 15 amino acids. Here the CDR3 DNA reads TGTGCCAGCAGCTTGATGCAGGGGGGGTCCTACGAGCAGTACTTC. As protein: CASSLMQGGSYEQYF.

V is TRBV28 and J is TRBJ2-6; no clear D. Germline V lookup: CDR1 MDHEN, CDR2 SYDVKM. The CDR3 has 14 amino acids. V lost 5 bases to trimming and J lost 2 bases, with 7 bases between them. This CDR3 reads CASSTRTGANVLTF. The CDR3 bases are TGTGCCAGCAGTACCCGGACTGGGGCCAACGTCCTGACTTTC.

This chain uses TRBV5-4 with TRBJ2-5; tentative D call: TRBD2 (5 bases). V was cut by 3 bases and J by 2 bases, with 8 bases left in between. CDR3 length: 13 amino acids. Germline V lookup: CDR1 SGHNT, CDR2 YYREEE (reference sequence). CDR3 protein: CASSSDWQETQYF. The DNA for the CDR3 is TGTGCCAGCAGCTCGGACTGGCAAGAGACCCAGTACTTC.

V usage is TRBV28 and J usage is TRBJ1-5; D may be TRBD1 (5 bases). Germline V gene data show CDR1 as MDHEN and CDR2 as SYDVKM. V was pared by 6 bases and J by 1 base, with 16 bases between. This CDR3 is built from 16 residues. CDR3 protein: CASRTTSDRSNQPQHF. In DNA form, the CDR3 reads TGTGCCAGCAGGACCACCAGCGACAGAAGCAATCAGCCCCAGCATTTT.

This clone came up a few times. The V call is TRBV5-1, the J call TRBJ2-7; D perhaps matches TRBD2 (6 bases). CDR1 and CDR2 (germline): SGHRS, YFSETQ. There are 15 residues in the CDR3. Trimming shortened V by 1 base and J by 3 bases, and 14 bases separated the two germline ends. The chain's CDR3 is CASSLYPGAVYEQYF. The CDR3 DNA reads as TGCGCCAGCAGCTTGTATCCGGGAGCAGTCTACGAGCAGTACTTC. Full variable domain (missing parts from reference TRBV5-1 and TRBJ2-7): KAGVTQTPRYLIKTRGQQVTLSCSPISGHRSVSWYQQTPGQGLQFLFEYFSETQRNKGNFPGRFSGRQFSNSRSEMNVSTLELGDSALYLCASSLYPGAVYEQYFGPGTRLTVT.

The V call is TRBV7-2, the J call TRBJ1-1; weak D call: TRBD1 (6 bases). Trimming pared 1 base from V and 2 bases from J, leaving 14 bases between. The CDR3 runs to 16 residues. The germline V gene has CDR1 SGHTA and CDR2 FQGNSA. The CDR3 bases are TGTGCCAGCAGCTTAGATTATGGCAGGGGAAACACTGAAGCTTTCTTT. Its translation is CASSLDYGRGNTEAFF.

The chain recombines TRBV4-2 with TRBJ2-1, with no clear D. This CDR3 spans 15 amino acids. CDR1 and CDR2 from the germline V gene are LGHNA and YNFKEQ. The V end was cut by 1 base, the J end by 5 bases, with 12 bases between. In DNA, the CDR3 is TGTGCCAGCAGCCAAGTAGATGCCGTCCACAATGAGCAGTTCTTC. Its protein is CASSQVDAVHNEQFF.

The gene calls are TRBV6-6 and TRBJ2-3, with D possibly TRBD2 on 6 matching bases. The CDR3 spans 14 residues. Between the trimmed V and J ends, which lost 4 bases and 0 bases, there was a span of 8 bases. Germline V gene lookup returns CDR1 MNHNY and CDR2 SVGAGI (reference sequence). This CDR3 reads CASSFRGSTDTQYF. The CDR3 coding sequence is TGTGCCAGCAGTTTCCGGGGGAGCACAGATACGCAGTATTTT.

There are a few counts of this clone. This chain joins TRBV4-1 and TRBJ1-4; TRBD1 might be the D (6 bases). Germline CDR1 is MGHRA and CDR2 is YSYEKL. The CDR3 is 16 residues long. The germline V and J ends were trimmed by 4 bases and 4 bases, with 16 bases remaining between them. The CDR3 DNA reads as TGCGCCAGCAGCCTCCCTTCGGACAGCCGTAATGAAAAACTGTTTTTT. Translation: CASSLPSDSRNEKLFF.

The chain links TRBV2 to TRBJ1-3; tentative D call: TRBD1 (5 bases). The CDR3 is 14 amino acids. Trimming removed 5 bases from V and 0 bases from J, with 8 bases in between. Germline CDR1 SNHLY, CDR2 FYNNEI. CDR3 region: CASSIGASGNTIYF. The CDR3 bases are TGTGCCAGCAGTATTGGGGCCTCTGGAAACACCATATATTTT.

This clone was detected only a few times. CDR3 DNA: TGTGCCAGAGGCCCACCCCGGAGGGGAATGCTAGATTCACCCCTCCACTTT. Translation: CARGPPRRGMLDSPLHF. The V and J genes are TRBV19 and TRBJ1-6, with a weak D call TRBD1 (5 bases). Germline V gene data show CDR1 as LNHDA and CDR2 as SQIVND (reference sequence). The V gene lost 9 bases and the J gene lost 8 bases, with 26 bases spanning the gap. The CDR3 runs 17 residues.

The chain combines TRBV7-9 with TRBJ2-4; D not certain. In germline, CDR1 is SEHNR, CDR2 FQNEAQ (reference sequence). V lost 4 bases and J lost 7, with 8 bases in between. CDR3 size: 12 residues. CDR3 sequence: CASSSGMNIQYF. CDR3 bases: TGTGCCAGCAGCTCTGGGATGAACATTCAGTACTTC. Looking up the rest from reference TRBV7-9 and TRBJ2-4 gives the full variable domain: DTGVSQNPRHKITKRGQNVTFRCDPISEHNRLYWYRQTLGQGPEFLTYFQNEAQLEKSRLLSDRFSAERPKGSFSTLEIQRTEQGDSAMYLCASSSGMNIQYFGAGTRLSVL.

V gene TRBV15 combines with J gene TRBJ2-7, with 11 nucleotides matching TRBD2. Germline lookup yields CDR1 LNHNV and CDR2 YYDKDF (reference sequence). With 2 bases clipped from V and 7 bases from J, the junction kept 19 bases outside the gene matches. This CDR3 comprises 19 residues. The CDR3 nucleotides read TGTGCCACCAGCAGACCCAGATTAGCGGGGGGGCTCTCTTTAAGGGAGCAGTACTTC. Encoded protein: CATSRPRLAGGLSLREQYF. The variable domain in full, completed from reference TRBV15 and TRBJ2-7, reads DAMVIQNPRYQVTQFGKPVTLSCSQTLNHNVMYWYQQKSSQAPKLLFHYYDKDFNNEADTPDNFQSRRPNTSFCFLDIRSPGLGDTAMYLCATSRPRLAGGLSLREQYFGPGTRLTVT.

The gene calls are TRBV5-1 and TRBJ1-3; TRBD1 is a possible D gene (5 bases). The CDR3 loop spans 15 amino acids. The V end lost 0 bases, the J end lost 0 bases, and 7 bases lay between the germline ends. Germline V CDR1 and CDR2: SGHRS, YFSETQ. CDR3 in DNA: TGCGCCAGCAGCTTGGGGGACTCCTCTGGAAACACCATATATTTT. This gives the protein CASSLGDSSGNTIYF. The full variable domain, rest sourced from reference TRBV5-1 and TRBJ1-3, is KAGVTQTPRYLIKTRGQQVTLSCSPISGHRSVSWYQQTPGQGLQFLFEYFSETQRNKGNFPGRFSGRQFSNSRSEMNVSTLELGDSALYLCASSLGDSSGNTIYFGEGSWLTVV.

The V call is TRBV18, the J call TRBJ1-2, with TRBD1 matching 7 bases. Trimming cost V 5 bases and J 7 bases; bases outside gene matches: 16. This CDR3 has 16 amino acids. CDR1 is KGHSH and CDR2 is LQKENI in the germline V gene. The CDR3 coding sequence is TGTGCCAGCTCAACGGGTCTAGACAGGGCCTCAGGTGGCTACACCTTC. This encodes CASSTGLDRASGGYTF.

This chain connects TRBV4-1 to TRBJ2-7, with D hard to call. The CDR3 consists of 17 residues. Germline lookup yields CDR1 MGHRA and CDR2 YSYEKL. V lost 3 bases and J lost 1, with 19 bases in between. The CDR3 loop reads CASSHPPQPQWSYEQYF. Here the CDR3 DNA reads TGCGCCAGCAGCCACCCCCCCCAGCCCCAGTGGTCCTACGAGCAGTACTTC.

The table lists this clone with a few counts. The chain employs TRBV19 and TRBJ1-2; TRBD1 matches at 10 bases. Trimming removed 5 bases from V and 4 bases from J; junction bases left unmatched: 4. Germline lookup yields CDR1 LNHDA and CDR2 SQIVND (reference sequence). The CDR3 runs 14 residues. The CDR3 is CASSDRGRGYGYTF. The DNA for the CDR3 is TGTGCCAGTAGTGACAGGGGGCGCGGCTATGGCTACACCTTC.